The following is a T cell receptor beta chain sequence with its context. Antigen: not known. This entry is derived from a study of T cells after yellow fever vaccination. TCRdb re-derived calls from the 5' RACE reads in MiXCR, one entry per CDR3 protein. The top ten hold 18% of the sample, which has hundreds of thousands of distinct CDR3 sequences, 18% seen once. CDR3 length: 13 amino acids. Germline-derived CDR1 and CDR2 are KGHDR and SFDVKD. V was pared by 8 bases and J by 2 bases, with 9 bases between. Whole-study findings and limits: Compared with primary, the secondary response was weaker and peaked at day 5, not 15. Among primary-vaccination clones, most reappeared after the booster, at approximately 96% for CD4 and more than 85% for CD8. Clonotypes shared by both compartments, CD4 and CD8, made up a small share.

Source: PBMCs, taken before the yellow fever booster vaccination. The clonotype was recovered from a man aged 18 to 29 who received the YFV17D yellow fever vaccine. The chain uses TRBV24-1 and TRBJ2-1; D not certain. The CDR3 nucleotides read TGTGCCACCACGCCGGGCCCCTACAATGAGCAGTTCTTC. Translating it yields CATTPGPYNEQFF.